The 10 T cell receptor beta chains listed next were all sequenced from one sample in a study of blood T cell repertoires in COVID-19. The assay was immunoSEQ multiplex PCR, and TCRdb's table has in-frame clones only and misses some. The data hold 88,000 or so clones, with more than 70% observed a single time. Sequencing was carried out using peripheral blood. The receptors were gathered from a man aged 45-65 years with acute or convalescent COVID-19.

The rearrangement joins TRBV6-2 or TRBV6-3 to TRBJ2-7, with a tentative D call TRBD2 (5 bases). Germline values: CDR1 MNHEY, CDR2 SVGEGT. The CDR3 has 14 amino acids. With 5 bases removed from V and 0 bases from J, the gap between germline ends came to 11 bases. The CDR3, as DNA: TGTGCCAGCAGTATGACGGGGAGCTCCTACGAGCAGTACGTC. Its translation is CASSMTGSSYEQYV.

The chain couples TRBV6-5 to TRBJ1-6; 8 nucleotides line up with TRBD1. This CDR3 contains 15 residues. Per germline, CDR1 MNHEY and CDR2 SVGAGI. Trimming cost V 6 bases and J 9 bases; bases outside gene matches: 10. CDR3 DNA: TGTGCCAGCAGGGCCGGACAGGGAGGCTTTTCACCCCTCCACTTT. The encoded protein is CASRAGQGGFSPLHF.

The chain has TRBV12-3 or TRBV12-4 and TRBJ2-4; D is uncertain. The CDR3 runs to 13 residues. The V end was cut by 3 bases, the J end by 4 bases, with 7 bases between. The CDR3 spells CASSFGQKNIQYF. The CDR3 DNA reads as TGTGCCAGCAGTTTTGGGCAGAAAAACATTCAGTACTTC.

The rearrangement uses TRBV7-2 and TRBJ2-1; 8 positions match TRBD1. The V and J ends lost 10 bases and 5 bases, in that order; junction bases with no gene match: 7. This CDR3 comprises 13 residues. The V gene's germline CDR1 is SGHTA and CDR2 FQGNSA. The CDR3 bases are TGTGCCACAGGACAGGGAGAACACAATGAGCAGTTCTTC. Translation: CATGQGEHNEQFF. The full variable domain, completed using reference TRBV7-2 and TRBJ2-1, is GAGVSQSPSNKVTEKGKDVELRCDPISGHTALYWYRQSLGQGLEFLIYFQGNSAPDKSGLPSDRFSAERTGGSVSTLTIQRTQQEDSAVYLCATGQGEHNEQFFGPGTRLTVL.

This clone appeared once. The chain is built from TRBV7-2 and TRBJ1-3, with unresolved D. Trimming cost V 3 bases and J 0 bases, with 9 bases left between them. The CDR3 totals 15 residues. CDR1 is SGHTA, CDR2 FQGNSA, per germline. CDR3 nucleotide sequence: TGTGCCAGCAGCTTTGAGATCGGCTCTGGAAACACCATATATTTT. It yields the protein CASSFEIGSGNTIYF.

This CDR3 is CSVTALGTEAFF. In DNA form, the CDR3 reads TGCAGCGTGACAGCTTTAGGCACTGAAGCTTTCTTT. The chain couples TRBV29-1 to TRBJ1-1, with a weak D call TRBD1 (5 bases). With 6 bases removed from V and 4 bases from J, the gap between germline ends came to 12 bases. CDR3 length: 12 amino acids. Germline V CDR1 and CDR2: SQVTM, ANQGSEA.

The chain employs TRBV19 and TRBJ1-5; D may be TRBD1 (5 bases). Germline-derived CDR1 and CDR2 are LNHDA and SQIVND (reference sequence). Trimming took off 10 bases at V and 1 base at J, with 23 bases between the two ends. The CDR3 runs 17 residues. The CDR3 region has the DNA TGTGCCACCAAGGTTGGGCAGGGAGGTTCGAGCAATCAGCCCCAGCATTTT. Translated, it gives CATKVGQGGSSNQPQHF. The complete variable domain, with remaining parts taken from reference TRBV19 and TRBJ1-5, reads DGGITQSPKYLFRKEGQNVTLSCEQNLNHDAMYWYRQDPGQGLRLIYYSQIVNDFQKGDIAEGYSVSREKKESFPLTVTSAQKNPTAFYLCATKVGQGGSSNQPQHFGDGTRLSIL.

The chain recombines TRBV7-2 with TRBJ1-1; 7 bases are shared with TRBD1. Germline V gene lookup returns CDR1 SGHTA and CDR2 FQGNSA. The CDR3 totals 14 residues. J gave up 4 bases and V 5 bases, and 7 bases lay outside the gene matches. CDR3 in DNA: TGTGCCAGCAGCGCCCAGAGACAGGGCACTGAAGCTTTCTTT. Translating gives CASSAQRQGTEAFF.

This chain uses TRBV5-6 with TRBJ1-1, with D uncertain. CDR3 length: 13 residues. Germline V gives CDR1 SGHDT, CDR2 YYEEEE. Trimming stripped 4 bases from V and 9 bases from J, with 16 bases between. The CDR3 nucleotides read TGTGCCAGCAGCCCGGGCCGAGGGCTCCAAGCTTTCTTT. This gives the protein CASSPGRGLQAFF.

The rearrangement uses TRBV6-6 and TRBJ2-7, with TRBD2 as a possible D gene (6 bases). The CDR3 is made up of 12 amino acids. The V gene's germline CDR1 is MNHNY and CDR2 SVGAGI (reference sequence). V dropped 7 bases and J dropped 6 bases, with 13 bases sitting between them. Written as DNA, the CDR3 is TGTGCCAGCACGGGGGTTCGACGCGAGCAGTACGTC. It translates to CASTGVRREQYV.